Shown below are 17 T cell receptor beta chains from a single sample sequenced in a study. TCRdb re-derived calls from the 5' RACE reads in MiXCR, one entry per CDR3 protein. The repertoire includes roughly 8,100 distinct CDR3 sequences, around 50% of them detected once, and 4% to 5% sits in the top ten. Sequenced material: memory CD4+ T cells sorted from a lymph node. Subset given: memory CD4+ T cells, CD4+CD45RO+CD25-. The receptor source for this set is a female donor with breast cancer.

This clonotype was observed a handful of times. The chain joins TRBV27 to TRBJ2-7; perhaps D is TRBD1 or TRBD2 (5 bases each). This CDR3 is built from 14 residues. The V gene's germline CDR1 is MNHEY and CDR2 SMNVEV (reference sequence). Deletions cut 5 bases from V and 7 bases from J, with 18 bases between. The CDR3 coding sequence is TGTGCCAGCAGTCCCTTAGGGACGAGGGGAGAGCAGTACTTC. Amino acid sequence: CASSPLGTRGEQYF.

The CDR3 sequence is CSAPKQGWEETQYF. In DNA form, the CDR3 reads TGCAGTGCCCCCAAGCAGGGATGGGAGGAGACCCAGTACTTC. The rearrangement links TRBV20-1 to TRBJ2-5; TRBD1 or TRBD2 may be the D gene (5 bases each). Germline values: CDR1 DFQATT, CDR2 SNEGSKA (reference sequence). Trimming shortened V by 6 bases and J by 5 bases, and 19 bases separated the two germline ends. The CDR3 is made up of 14 amino acids.

This clonotype was counted a few times. The rearrangement joins TRBV6-2 or TRBV6-3 to TRBJ2-1, with D possibly TRBD1 on 6 matching bases. Germline V gene sequence: CDR1 MNHEY, CDR2 SVGEGT. The CDR3 consists of 13 residues. Trimming left V 7 bases short and J 3 bases short, with 10 bases between. CDR3 nucleotide sequence: TGTGCCAGCACCATGACAGGCTACAATGAGCAGTTCTTC. Amino acid sequence: CASTMTGYNEQFF.

This clonotype qualifies as medium-sized. CDR3 DNA: TGCAGCGTTGAAGGAAGGGACAGCAACTATGGCTACACCTTC. Protein sequence: CSVEGRDSNYGYTF. This chain joins TRBV29-1 and TRBJ1-2, with 7 bases that match TRBD1. The V gene's germline CDR1 is SQVTM and CDR2 ANQGSEA. Losses at the gene ends were 1 base for V and 2 bases for J; bases not matched to a gene: 4. The CDR3 covers 14 residues. The whole variable domain, filled in from reference TRBV29-1 and TRBJ1-2, reads SAVISQKPSRDICQRGTSLTIQCQVDSQVTMMFWYRQQPGQSLTLIATANQGSEATYESGFVIDKFPISRPNLTFSTLTVSNMSPEDSSIYLCSVEGRDSNYGYTFGSGTRLTVV.

This rearrangement joins TRBV20-1 to TRBJ2-1; 15 bases match TRBD2. Germline V gene sequence: CDR1 DFQATT, CDR2 SNEGSKA (reference sequence). The CDR3 spans 18 residues. V was clipped by 5 bases and J by 0 bases; unmatched bases: 8. CDR3 loop: CSAWTSGGERSSYNEQFF. CDR3 nucleotide sequence: TGCAGTGCTTGGACTAGCGGGGGGGAAAGGAGCTCCTACAATGAGCAGTTCTTC.

The chain links TRBV20-1 to TRBJ2-3; D gene unclear. Trimming stripped 2 bases from V and 5 bases from J, with 14 bases between. Germline V CDR1 and CDR2: DFQATT, SNEGSKA (reference sequence). CDR3 length equals 14 residues. CDR3: CSARSLISRDTQYF. The CDR3 DNA follows: TGCAGTGCTAGATCCTTGATTAGTCGAGATACGCAGTATTTT.

This clonotype was seen only a few times. This rearrangement joins TRBV10-3 to TRBJ2-1; 12 bases align to TRBD2. The CDR3 runs 19 residues. CDR1 and CDR2 (germline): ENHRY, SYGVKD. The J segment lost 4 bases and the V segment lost 6 bases, leaving 16 bases of the junction unmatched. Here the CDR3 reads CAIRDPGAGLAGLYNEQFF. The CDR3 coding sequence is TGTGCCATCAGGGACCCTGGGGCTGGACTAGCGGGACTGTACAATGAGCAGTTCTTC.

This rearrangement joins TRBV4-3 to TRBJ2-1; possible D gene TRBD1, 5 bases. Trimming removed 1 base from V and 8 bases from J, with 12 bases in between. This CDR3 is 14 amino acids long. The germline gives CDR1 LGHNA, CDR2 YSLEER. The CDR3, as DNA: TGCGCCAGCAGCCAAGTCCAACAGGTGGATGAGCAGTTCTTC. Amino acid sequence: CASSQVQQVDEQFF.

The V call is TRBV29-1, the J call TRBJ2-3, with D perhaps TRBD2 (6 bases). From germline, CDR1 is SQVTM and CDR2 ANQGSEA. Trimming removed 3 bases at V and 14 bases at J, with 12 bases between. The CDR3 is 10 residues long. CDR3 DNA: TGCAGCGTTGAGGAGGGATCTAGGTATTTT. Translation: CSVEEGSRYF.

To note about this clonotype: One end of the junction varies from germline; a read error may be responsible. This chain links TRBV5-5 with TRBJ2-5; 8 nucleotides match TRBD1. Germline-derived CDR1 and CDR2 are SGHKS and YYEKEE (reference sequence). This CDR3 has 16 amino acids. The CDR3 nucleotides read TGTGCCTGCAGCTTGTTTTCAGGACAGGGAGGAGAGACCCAGTACTTC. The encoded protein is CACSLFSGQGGETQYF.

This clonotype was counted only a few times. The CDR3 DNA follows: TGCAGTGCTAGTAAGGTCCGGGAGACCCAGTACTTC. This sequence encodes CSASKVRETQYF. The chain joins TRBV20-1 to TRBJ2-5; no clear D gene. The CDR3 is 12 amino acids. V gave up 3 bases and J gave up 5 bases, with 10 bases separating them. CDR1 and CDR2 (germline): DFQATT, SNEGSKA (reference sequence).

The chain couples TRBV11-2 to TRBJ2-2; no clear D. Looked up from germline, CDR1 is SGHAT and CDR2 is FQNNGV. With 0 bases removed from V and 9 bases from J, the gap between germline ends came to 8 bases. The CDR3 is 13 amino acids. The CDR3 sequence: CASSLDRGRELFF. The CDR3 DNA reads TGTGCCAGCAGCTTAGATAGAGGACGGGAGCTGTTTTTT.

This chain connects TRBV7-9 to TRBJ2-7; D ambiguous. CDR1 and CDR2 from the germline V gene are SEHNR and FQNEAQ (reference sequence). CDR3 length equals 15 residues. Deletions cut 5 bases from V and 0 bases from J, with 14 bases between. CDR3 protein: CASSRPGLSSYEQYF. CDR3 nucleotides: TGTGCCAGCAGCCGACCCGGCCTGAGCTCCTACGAGCAGTACTTC.

J is TRBJ1-1 and V is TRBV7-2; 7 bases agree with TRBD1. V shed 7 bases and J 3 bases; nucleotides not matched to a gene: 8. The CDR3 is 14 amino acids. Per germline, CDR1 SGHTA and CDR2 FQGNSA. The CDR3 nucleotides read TGTGCCAGCACCCTAAACAGGGGCGACACTGAAGCTTTCTTT. It yields the protein CASTLNRGDTEAFF.

This sequence joins TRBV5-1 and TRBJ2-1; possibly TRBD1 for D (6 bases). Germline V CDR1 and CDR2: SGHRS, YFSETQ. CDR3 size: 13 residues. V was clipped by 2 bases and J by 9 bases, with 12 bases between them. The CDR3 loop reads CASSLTGIGEQFF. CDR3 nucleotides: TGCGCCAGCAGCTTAACAGGGATCGGTGAGCAGTTCTTC.

The genes are TRBV5-1 and TRBJ1-1, with a possible D match to TRBD1 (5 bases). Germline V gives CDR1 SGHRS, CDR2 YFSETQ. The CDR3 is 15 residues long. V lost 0 bases to trimming and J lost 4 bases, with 13 bases between them. This CDR3 is CASSLEGRASTEAFF. The CDR3 DNA follows: TGCGCCAGCAGCTTGGAGGGCAGGGCGAGCACTGAAGCTTTCTTT.

The rearrangement links TRBV6-6 to TRBJ1-5, with unresolved D. The CDR3 runs 12 residues. The V and J ends lost 2 bases and 4 bases respectively, with 3 bases between them. Germline V gene sequence: CDR1 MNHNY, CDR2 SVGAGI (reference sequence). The CDR3, as DNA: TGTGCCAGCAGTTACGGGAATCAGCCCCAGCATTTT. It is translated as CASSYGNQPQHF.